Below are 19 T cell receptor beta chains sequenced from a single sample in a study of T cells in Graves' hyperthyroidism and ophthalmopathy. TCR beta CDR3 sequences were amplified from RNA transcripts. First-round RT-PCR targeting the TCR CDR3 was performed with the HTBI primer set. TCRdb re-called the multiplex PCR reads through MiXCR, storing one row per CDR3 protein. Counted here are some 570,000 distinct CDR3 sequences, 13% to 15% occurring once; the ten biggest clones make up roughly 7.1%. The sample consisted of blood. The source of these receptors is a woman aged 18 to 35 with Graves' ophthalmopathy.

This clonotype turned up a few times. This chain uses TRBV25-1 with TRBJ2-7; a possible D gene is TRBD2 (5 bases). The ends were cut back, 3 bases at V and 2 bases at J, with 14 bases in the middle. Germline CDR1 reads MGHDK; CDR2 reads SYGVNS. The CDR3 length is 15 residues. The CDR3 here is CASSESGSPTYEQYF. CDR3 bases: TGTGCCAGCAGTGAGTCGGGGAGCCCTACCTACGAGCAGTACTTC.

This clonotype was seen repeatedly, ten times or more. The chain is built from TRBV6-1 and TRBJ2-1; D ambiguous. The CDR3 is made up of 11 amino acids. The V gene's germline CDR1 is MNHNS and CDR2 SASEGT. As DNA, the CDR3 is TGTCAAGTCGGACCGTACAATGAGCAGTTCTTC. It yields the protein CQVGPYNEQFF.

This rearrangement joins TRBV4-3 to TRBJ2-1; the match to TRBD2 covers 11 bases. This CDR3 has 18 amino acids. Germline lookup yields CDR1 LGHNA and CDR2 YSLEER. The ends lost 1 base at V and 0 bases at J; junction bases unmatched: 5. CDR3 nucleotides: TGCGCCAGCAGCCAAGGACTAGCGGGAACTATCTCCTACAATGAGCAGTTCTTC. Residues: CASSQGLAGTISYNEQFF.

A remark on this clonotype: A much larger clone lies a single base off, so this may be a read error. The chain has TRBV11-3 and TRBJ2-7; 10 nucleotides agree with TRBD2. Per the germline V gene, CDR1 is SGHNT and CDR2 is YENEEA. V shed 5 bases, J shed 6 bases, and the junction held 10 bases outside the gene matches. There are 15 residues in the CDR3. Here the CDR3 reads CASSLGLAVYGEQYF. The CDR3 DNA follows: TGTGCCAGCAGCCTAGGACTAGCGGTATATGGCGAGCAGTACTTC.

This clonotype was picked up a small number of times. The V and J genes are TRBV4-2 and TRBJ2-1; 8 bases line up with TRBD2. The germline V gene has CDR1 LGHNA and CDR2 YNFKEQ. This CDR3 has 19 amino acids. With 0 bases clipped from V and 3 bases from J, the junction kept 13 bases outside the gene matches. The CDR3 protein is CASSQEGPSGFGIYNEQFF. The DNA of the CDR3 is TGTGCCAGCAGCCAAGAGGGGCCTAGCGGGTTTGGGATCTACAATGAGCAGTTCTTC.

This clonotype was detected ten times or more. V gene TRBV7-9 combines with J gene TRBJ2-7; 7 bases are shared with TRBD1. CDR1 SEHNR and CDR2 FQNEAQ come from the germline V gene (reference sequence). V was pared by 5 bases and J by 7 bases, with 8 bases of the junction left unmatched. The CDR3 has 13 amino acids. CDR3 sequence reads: CASSPRQGEEQYF. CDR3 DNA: TGTGCCAGCAGCCCCAGACAGGGAGAAGAGCAGTACTTC.

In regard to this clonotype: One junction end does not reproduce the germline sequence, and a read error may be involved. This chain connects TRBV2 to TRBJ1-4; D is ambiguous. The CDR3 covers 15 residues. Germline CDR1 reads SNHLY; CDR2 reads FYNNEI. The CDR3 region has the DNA TGTGCCAGCAGTGAAGGGGGAGGGCCTAATAAAAAACTGTTTTTT. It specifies CASSEGGGPNKKLFF.

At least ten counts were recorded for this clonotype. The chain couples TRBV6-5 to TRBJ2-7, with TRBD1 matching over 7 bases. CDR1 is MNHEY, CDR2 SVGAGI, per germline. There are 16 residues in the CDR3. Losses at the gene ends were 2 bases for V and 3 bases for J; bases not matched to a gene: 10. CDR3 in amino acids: CASSYGDSAHFYEQYF. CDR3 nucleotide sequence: TGTGCCAGCAGTTACGGGGACAGTGCACACTTCTACGAGCAGTACTTC.

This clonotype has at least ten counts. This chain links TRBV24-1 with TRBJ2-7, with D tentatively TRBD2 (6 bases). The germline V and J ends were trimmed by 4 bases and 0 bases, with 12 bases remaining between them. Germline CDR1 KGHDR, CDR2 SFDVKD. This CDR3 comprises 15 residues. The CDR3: CATSDYSSGSYEQYF. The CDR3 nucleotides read TGTGCCACCAGTGACTATAGTAGCGGCTCCTACGAGCAGTACTTC.

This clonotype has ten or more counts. The CDR3 here is CASGLAGGDNEQFF. The CDR3 DNA reads TGTGCCAGCGGATTAGCGGGAGGAGACAATGAGCAGTTCTTC. The chain recombines TRBV12-3 or TRBV12-4 with TRBJ2-1; TRBD2 matches at 10 bases. The CDR3 consists of 14 residues. The V gene end was trimmed by 8 bases and the J gene end by 5 bases; junction bases not matched to a gene: 6.

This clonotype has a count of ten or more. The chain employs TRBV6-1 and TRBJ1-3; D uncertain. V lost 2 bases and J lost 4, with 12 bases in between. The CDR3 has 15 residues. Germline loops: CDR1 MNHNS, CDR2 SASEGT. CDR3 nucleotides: TGTGCCAGCAGTGAAAATCCCGCGGACGGAAACACCATATATTTT. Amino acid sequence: CASSENPADGNTIYF.

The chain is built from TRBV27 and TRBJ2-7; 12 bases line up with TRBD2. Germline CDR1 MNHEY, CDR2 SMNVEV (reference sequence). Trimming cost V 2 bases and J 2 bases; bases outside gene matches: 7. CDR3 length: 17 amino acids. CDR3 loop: CASSLPSGRAYAYEQYF. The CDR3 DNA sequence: TGTGCCAGCAGTTTACCTAGCGGGAGGGCCTATGCCTACGAGCAGTACTTC.

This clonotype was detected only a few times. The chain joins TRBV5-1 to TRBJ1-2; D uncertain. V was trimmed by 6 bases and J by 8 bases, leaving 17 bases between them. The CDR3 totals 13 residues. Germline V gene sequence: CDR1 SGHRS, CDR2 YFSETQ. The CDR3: CASTLGEEVGYTF. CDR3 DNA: TGCGCCAGCACCCTCGGGGAGGAGGTCGGCTACACCTTC. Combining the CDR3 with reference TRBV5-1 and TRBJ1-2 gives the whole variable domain KAGVTQTPRYLIKTRGQQVTLSCSPISGHRSVSWYQQTPGQGLQFLFEYFSETQRNKGNFPGRFSGRQFSNSRSEMNVSTLELGDSALYLCASTLGEEVGYTFGSGTRLTVV.

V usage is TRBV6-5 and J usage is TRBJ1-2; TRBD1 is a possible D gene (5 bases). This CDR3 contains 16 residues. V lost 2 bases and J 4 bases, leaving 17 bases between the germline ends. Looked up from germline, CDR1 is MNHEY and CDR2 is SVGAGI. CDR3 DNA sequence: TGTGCCAGCAGTTACGGGTTGGACAACGTCGTCTATGGCTACACCTTC. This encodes CASSYGLDNVVYGYTF.

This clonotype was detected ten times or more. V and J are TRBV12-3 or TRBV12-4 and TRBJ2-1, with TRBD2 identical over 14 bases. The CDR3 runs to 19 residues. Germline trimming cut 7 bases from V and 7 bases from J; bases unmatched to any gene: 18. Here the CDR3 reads CASIIPLGLAGAGSNEQFF. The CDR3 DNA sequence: TGTGCCAGCATCATACCCCTGGGACTAGCGGGAGCTGGTTCGAATGAGCAGTTCTTC.

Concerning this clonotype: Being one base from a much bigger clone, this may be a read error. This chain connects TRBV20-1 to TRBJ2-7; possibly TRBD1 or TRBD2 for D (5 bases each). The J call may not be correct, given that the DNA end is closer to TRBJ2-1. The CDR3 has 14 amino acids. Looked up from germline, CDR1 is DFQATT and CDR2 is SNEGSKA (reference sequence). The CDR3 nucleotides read TGCAGTGCGGGACGGACCAATAACTCCTACGAGCAGTTCTTC. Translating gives CSAGRTNNSYEQFF.

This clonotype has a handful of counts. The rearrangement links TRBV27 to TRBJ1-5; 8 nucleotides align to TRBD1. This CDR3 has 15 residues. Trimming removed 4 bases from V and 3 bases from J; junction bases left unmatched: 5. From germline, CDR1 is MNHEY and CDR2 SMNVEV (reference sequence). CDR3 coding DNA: TGTGCCAGCAGTTATCAGGGGGCTTTCAATCAGCCCCAGCATTTT. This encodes CASSYQGAFNQPQHF.

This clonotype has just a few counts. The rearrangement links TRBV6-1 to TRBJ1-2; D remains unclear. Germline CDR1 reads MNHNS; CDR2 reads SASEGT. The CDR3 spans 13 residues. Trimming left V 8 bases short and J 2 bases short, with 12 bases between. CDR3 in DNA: TGTGCCAGCCAAAGGGCAGAAAACTATGGCTACACCTTC. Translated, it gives CASQRAENYGYTF.

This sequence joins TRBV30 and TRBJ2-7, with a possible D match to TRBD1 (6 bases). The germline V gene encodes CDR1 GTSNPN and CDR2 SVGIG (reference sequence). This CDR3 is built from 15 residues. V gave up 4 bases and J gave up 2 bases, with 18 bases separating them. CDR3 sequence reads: CAWTPRGPEPYEQYF. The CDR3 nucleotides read TGTGCCTGGACCCCCAGGGGACCCGAGCCCTACGAGCAGTACTTC.